A single sample gave rise to the 10 T cell receptor beta chains below, sequenced in a study of blood T cell repertoires in COVID-19. Clones were sequenced by immunoSEQ multiplex PCR, and TCRdb holds only the in-frame ones, with some missing. The repertoire holds around 260,000 clones, with 80% to 90% as singletons. The sequenced sample consisted of PBMCs or T cells enriched from blood (not recorded which). These receptors all come from a woman in her thirties who had recovered from COVID-19.

This sequence joins TRBV11-2 and TRBJ2-5; D uncertain. This CDR3 comprises 15 residues. The ends were cut back, 3 bases at V and 5 bases at J, with 16 bases in the middle. Germline V gene data show CDR1 as SGHAT and CDR2 as FQNNGV. The CDR3 sequence: CASSFVLAGMETQYF. The CDR3 DNA reads as TGTGCCAGCAGCTTCGTACTGGCAGGAATGGAGACCCAGTACTTC.

The CDR3 DNA sequence: TGTGCCAGCAGCGTAGCTAGACAGGGAGGCACTGAAGCTTTCTTT. Protein: CASSVARQGGTEAFF. The chain couples TRBV9 to TRBJ1-1, with TRBD1 identical over 7 bases. The CDR3 is 15 amino acids. The germline V gene has CDR1 SGDLS and CDR2 YYNGEE. V was pared by 0 bases and J by 4 bases, with 6 bases of the junction left unmatched. Complete variable domain (other parts from reference TRBV9 and TRBJ1-1): DSGVTQTPKHLITATGQRVTLRCSPRSGDLSVYWYQQSLDQGLQFLIQYYNGEERAKGNILERFSAQQFPDLHSELNLSSLELGDSALYFCASSVARQGGTEAFFGQGTRLTVV.

J is TRBJ1-2 and V is TRBV7-2; 7 bases line up with TRBD1. The CDR3 has 14 residues. Trimming removed 1 base from V and 6 bases from J; junction bases left unmatched: 5. Germline V gene lookup returns CDR1 SGHTA and CDR2 FQGNSA. The DNA of the CDR3 is TGTGCCAGCAGCTTAGGACAGGGAGAGGATGGCTACACCTTC. It specifies CASSLGQGEDGYTF.

The chain couples TRBV13 to TRBJ2-1, with 10 nucleotides matching TRBD2. Losses at the gene ends were 0 bases for V and 0 bases for J; bases not matched to a gene: 2. The CDR3 has 17 residues. Germline CDR1 and CDR2: PRHDT and FYEKMQ (reference sequence). The CDR3 nucleotides are TGTGCCAGCAGCTTAGGTCCTAGCGGGAGCTCCTACAATGAGCAGTTCTTC. It translates to CASSLGPSGSSYNEQFF.

The chain recombines TRBV20-1 with TRBJ2-5; possibly TRBD1 for D (5 bases). Germline-derived CDR1 and CDR2 are DFQATT and SNEGSKA (reference sequence). The CDR3 covers 11 residues. Trimming cost V 3 bases and J 5 bases, with 7 bases left between them. CDR3 residues: CSASRQETQYF. The CDR3 DNA reads as TGCAGTGCTAGCAGACAGGAGACCCAGTACTTC.

This sequence joins TRBV28 and TRBJ1-2; 7 nucleotides match TRBD1. The junction had 9 bases not matched to a gene; V was cut back by 5 bases and J by 3 bases. Germline V gene lookup returns CDR1 MDHEN and CDR2 SYDVKM. The CDR3 is made up of 15 amino acids. The CDR3 here is CASSPGTASYYGYTF. CDR3 coding DNA: TGTGCCAGCAGTCCGGGGACAGCCTCTTACTATGGCTACACCTTC.

The rearrangement uses TRBV19 and TRBJ1-1; TRBD1 is a possible D gene (5 bases). The V end lost 6 bases, the J end lost 0 bases, and 17 bases lay between the germline ends. Germline CDR1 is LNHDA and CDR2 is SQIVND (reference sequence). The CDR3 has 16 residues. CDR3 sequence: CASRRDWAALNTEAFF. The CDR3 DNA follows: TGTGCCAGTAGAAGGGACTGGGCAGCCTTGAACACTGAAGCTTTCTTT.

V is TRBV6-5 and J is TRBJ1-5; maybe TRBD1 (6 bases). The germline V gene encodes CDR1 MNHEY and CDR2 SVGAGI. V shed 4 bases and J shed 3 bases, with 13 bases lying between them. This CDR3 spans 15 amino acids. This CDR3 reads CASSSTGSPNQPQHF. The CDR3 bases are TGTGCCAGCAGTTCCACAGGGTCTCCCAATCAGCCCCAGCATTTT.

This clone was found once. V and J are TRBV2 and TRBJ2-3, with D perhaps matching TRBD2 (5 bases). V was trimmed by 3 bases and J by 0 bases, leaving 10 bases between them. CDR3 length equals 15 residues. Germline-derived CDR1 and CDR2 are SNHLY and FYNNEI. The CDR3 nucleotides are TGTGCCAGCAGTGACCAAAGCGGCAGCACAGATACGCAGTATTTT. Residues: CASSDQSGSTDTQYF. Combining the CDR3 with reference TRBV2 and TRBJ2-3 gives the whole variable domain EPEVTQTPSHQVTQMGQEVILRCVPISNHLYFYWYRQILGQKVEFLVSFYNNEISEKSEIFDDQFSVERPDGSNFTLKIRSTKLEDSAMYFCASSDQSGSTDTQYFGPGTRLTVL.

The chain combines TRBV7-9 with TRBJ1-2; 7 bases are shared with TRBD1. Trimming cost V 6 bases and J 4 bases; bases outside gene matches: 5. Germline V gene lookup returns CDR1 SEHNR and CDR2 FQNEAQ (reference sequence). This CDR3 has 13 amino acids. This CDR3 reads CASSSGGTYGYTF. The CDR3 nucleotides are TGTGCCAGCAGTTCAGGGGGTACCTATGGCTACACCTTC.